A selection of T cell receptor beta chains follows, all from one sample in a study of blood T cells in healthy people across ages. TCRdb analysed the 5' RACE reads with MiXCR anew, one entry per CDR3 protein. The profile shows over 1,500,000 distinct CDR3 sequences, 30% to 40% of them singletons. Sequenced material: blood. These receptors all stem from a human donor in good health. Both conserved end residues are part of each CDR3. The D gene is left open where the match is weak. Not every row has a clone size; where given, it reads once, few, many or a size class.

V	D	size	J	length	DNA	CDR3
TRBV12-3/TRBV12-4	NA	NA	TRBJ1-2	14	TGTGCCAGCAGTAATTCCGAGGGACGTATGGGCTACACCTTC	CASSNSEGRMGYTF
TRBV7-2	TRBD1	many	TRBJ2-7	14	TGTGCCAGCAGCCCCGGGACAGGGTCGAACGAGCAGTACTTC	CASSPGTGSNEQYF
TRBV20-1	NA	NA	TRBJ2-5	13	TGCAGTGCTAGGCTGGGGGCCCGAGAGACCCAGTACTTC	CSARLGARETQYF
TRBV5-1	NA	few	TRBJ2-5	16	TGCGCCAGCAGCTTCTCGTTTTCTTGGGACGGGGAGACCCAGTACTTC	CASSFSFSWDGETQYF
TRBV7-3	NA	few	TRBJ2-1	17	TGTGCCAGCAGCCCACGCTACGGGTTGAGCTCCTACAATGAGCAGTTCTTC	CASSPRYGLSSYNEQFF
TRBV20-1	NA	few	TRBJ2-7	12	TGCAGTGCTAGTGGGGGGTTCTACGAGCAGTACTTC	CSASGGFYEQYF
TRBV15	TRBD1	few	TRBJ2-5	15	TGTGCCACCAGCAGACGGACAGGGGGCGTCGAGACCCAGTACTTC	CATSRRTGGVETQYF
TRBV7-6	NA	few	TRBJ1-4	15	TGTGCCAGCAGCTCGACCATGGGCAGTAATGAAAAACTGTTTTTT	CASSSTMGSNEKLFF
TRBV20-1	NA	NA	TRBJ2-3	10	TGCAGTGCCACCGGGACTCTTACGTATTTT	CSATGTLTYF
TRBV20-1	NA	NA	TRBJ1-4	15	TGCAGTGCCCCGGACAGTCAGGGGTTGAATGAAAAACTGTTTTTT	CSAPDSQGLNEKLFF
TRBV20-1	NA	NA	TRBJ2-3	12	TGCAGTGCTAGGACTACCCCAGGGACGCAGTATTTT	CSARTTPGTQYF
TRBV2	NA	NA	TRBJ1-2	13	TGTGCCAGCAAAGGACGCGTGAACTATGGCTACACCTTC	CASKGRVNYGYTF
TRBV7-2	TRBD1	NA	TRBJ1-6	15	TGTGCCAGCAGCTTAGTAGGACAGGGAAGTTCACCCCTCCACTTT	CASSLVGQGSSPLHF
TRBV27	TRBD2	NA	TRBJ2-7	15	TGTGCCAGCGGGGTCTCCCCGGGGGGGTCCTACGAGCAGTACTTC	CASGVSPGGSYEQYF
TRBV7-9	TRBD1	NA	TRBJ1-2	14	TGTGCCAGCAGCCCCCGGACAGGGGCCCTTGGCTACACCTTC	CASSPRTGALGYTF
TRBV28	NA	NA	TRBJ1-5	11	TGTGCCAGCAGCCGAAATCAGCCCCAGCATTTT	CASSRNQPQHF
TRBV12-5	TRBD1	NA	TRBJ1-1	14	TGTGCTAGTGGTCGACAGGGGTTCGGCACTGAAGCTTTCTTT	CASGRQGFGTEAFF
TRBV24-1	NA	few	TRBJ2-7	12	TGTGCCACCAGTGGCGACAGCTACGAGCAGTACTTC	CATSGDSYEQYF
TRBV11-1	TRBD1	NA	TRBJ2-7	16	TGTGCCAGCAGCAAATGGTCAGGGGGTGGCTCCGGTGAGCAGTACTTC	CASSKWSGGGSGEQYF
TRBV4-2	TRBD1	NA	TRBJ1-2	15	TGTGCCAGCAGCCAAGATGGGGCAGGGGGCCATGGCTACACCTTC	CASSQDGAGGHGYTF
TRBV20-1	TRBD2	few	TRBJ2-3	19	TGCAGTGCTCGAACTATTACCGGGACTAGCGGGGGGATGGGAGATACGCAGTATTTT	CSARTITGTSGGMGDTQYF
TRBV24-1	NA	NA	TRBJ2-5	13	TGTGCCACCAGTGATTCTAGCCCCGGTGAGCAGTACTTC	CATSDSSPGEQYF
TRBV28	NA	NA	TRBJ2-7	14	TGTGCCAGCAGCCACCGTCCATCCACCTACGAGCAGTACTTC	CASSHRPSTYEQYF
TRBV7-9	NA	NA	TRBJ1-2	15	TGTGCCAGCAGCTTATTGGGGGTCTCAAGCTATGGCTACACCTTC	CASSLLGVSSYGYTF
TRBV29-1	TRBD2	few	TRBJ2-2	13	TGCAGCGGCCGGCGGGGGGGGACCGGGGAGCTGTTTTTT	CSGRRGGTGELFF
TRBV20-1	NA	many	TRBJ2-5	12	TGCAGTGCTAAACAGCAGTATGGGGAGCAGTACTTC	CSAKQQYGEQYF
TRBV20-1	TRBD1	NA	TRBJ2-7	16	TGCAGTGCTATGGGGCGGGGACAGGGGTGGCACTACGAGCAGTACTTC	CSAMGRGQGWHYEQYF
TRBV4-3	TRBD1	NA	TRBJ2-3	15	TGCGCCAGCGGCGACAGGGGGTTCAGCACAGATACGCAGTATTTT	CASGDRGFSTDTQYF
TRBV20-1	NA	NA	TRBJ1-2	13	TGCAGTGCCAAATATCTGACAGACTCCTCCTACACCTTC	CSAKYLTDSSYTF
TRBV29-1	NA	few	TRBJ1-2	9	TGCAGCGTTGGGATCGGCTACACCTTC	CSVGIGYTF
TRBV11-3	NA	few	TRBJ1-6	13	TGTGCCAGCAGCCCCGAGAGACATTCACCCCTCCACTTT	CASSPERHSPLHF
TRBV4-1	NA	few	TRBJ2-4	17	TGCGCCAGCAGCCAAGGGGGGGTGAGGTTGGCCAAAAACATTCAGTACTTC	CASSQGGVRLAKNIQYF